Listed below are T cell receptor beta chains from one sample, sequenced in a study of beta chain features in type 1 diabetes. The protocol was immunoSEQ multiplex PCR, while the TCRdb copy is restricted to in-frame clones and leaves out a portion. There are 350,000 to 450,000 clones in the sample; about 16% occur only once, and under 0.02% lies in the top ten. The sequencing input was naive CD4+ T cells from blood. These receptors all stem from a young woman in good health. CDR3s include the opening cysteine and the closing phenylalanine or tryptophan. D genes are given only for firm matches. A clone size is listed for some rows: how often the clone was seen (once, few, many), or a class if it is expanded.

TRBJ2-3 | TRBV5-1 | . | few | TGCGCCAGCAGCTCCACCGGGACAGATACGCAGTATTTT | CASSSTGTDTQYF
TRBJ2-1 | TRBV7-2 | TRBD2 | few | TGTGCCAGCAGGACTAGCGGGAGTAACAATGAGCAGTTCTTC | CASRTSGSNNEQFF
TRBJ1-2 | TRBV9 | TRBD1 | few | TGTGCCAGCAGCGTAGCTGGGACAGGACTTTATGGCTACACCTTC | CASSVAGTGLYGYTF
TRBJ2-1 | TRBV27 | TRBD1 | . | TGTGCCAGCAGGAGCCTCAGACAGGGGCTTAAGAATGAGCAGTTCTTC | CASRSLRQGLKNEQFF
TRBJ2-2 | TRBV30 | . | . | TGTGCCTGGGACGTCGGGCTAGCGTCAACCGGGGAGCTGTTTTTT | CAWDVGLASTGELFF
TRBJ1-2 | TRBV5-4 | . | few | TGTGCCAGCAGCTTGGTTCAGTCCCCTGGCGGCTACACCTTC | CASSLVQSPGGYTF
TRBJ1-1 | TRBV27 | . | . | TGTGCCAGCAGTTTGCAGGGGAACACTGAAGCTTTCTTT | CASSLQGNTEAFF
TRBJ2-1 | TRBV29-1 | . | . | TGCAGCGTTGAGGCCAGCCCAGGGGGGAATGAGCAGTTCTTC | CSVEASPGGNEQFF
TRBJ1-2 | TRBV15 | . | . | TGTGCCACCAGCAGAGAGAGTTATGGCTACACCTTC | CATSRESYGYTF
TRBJ1-5 | TRBV6-5 | TRBD1 | few | TGTGCCAGCAGTAGACAGGGCTTTCAGCCCCAGCATTTT | CASSRQGFQPQHF
TRBJ2-3 | TRBV27 | TRBD2 | . | TGTGCCAGCAGTGTCAGCGGGAGAACAGATACGCAGTATTTT | CASSVSGRTDTQYF
TRBJ2-1 | TRBV29-1 | . | . | TGCAGCGTTCATTGGAGGGGACCAGACAATGAGCAGTTCTTC | CSVHWRGPDNEQFF
TRBJ2-7 | TRBV9 | . | few | TGTGCCAGCAGCGTGGATGAGCGCCCGTTGTACGAGCAGTACTTC | CASSVDERPLYEQYF
TRBJ2-5 | TRBV28 | . | . | TGTGCCAGCAGAAAAATCACAGAAGGATGGGAGACCCAGTACTTC | CASRKITEGWETQYF
TRBJ2-1 | TRBV7-2 | . | . | TGTGCCAGCAGCTTAGGTCTAACAGATGGGGAGCAGTTCTTC | CASSLGLTDGEQFF
TRBJ2-7 | TRBV5-1 | TRBD2 | few | TGCGCCAGCAGCTCGAACCCGGGACTAGGACCCTACGAGCAGTACTTC | CASSSNPGLGPYEQYF
TRBJ2-1 | TRBV7-6 | . | . | TGTGCCAGCAGCGCTTACCTAGAGCAGTTCTTC | CASSAYLEQFF
TRBJ2-3 | TRBV5-1 | TRBD1 | few | TGCGCCAGCGGTTCCACAGGGGCAAAGCAAGATACGCAGTATTTT | CASGSTGAKQDTQYF
TRBJ1-4 | TRBV19 | . | . | TGTGCCAGTATGAGGGATGAAAAACTGTTTTTT | CASMRDEKLFF
TRBJ1-1 | TRBV7-9 | TRBD1 | . | TGTGCCAGCAGCACAGGACAGGGCCGGACTGAAGCTTTCTTT | CASSTGQGRTEAFF
TRBJ2-4 | TRBV5-4 | . | few | TGTGCCAGCAGCTCCGGGGTAGCCAAAAACATTCAGTACTTC | CASSSGVAKNIQYF
TRBJ2-5 | TRBV7-8 | TRBD1 | . | TGTGCCAGCAGCTCACCGGACAGGAGGATGAGGGGTAGACGGTTGACCCAGTACTTC | CASSSPDRRMRGRRLTQYF
TRBJ2-1 | TRBV7-3 | TRBD2 | few | TGTGCCAGCAGCGCGGGACTAGCGGGAGTTATGTACAATGAGCAGTTCTTC | CASSAGLAGVMYNEQFF